This record concerns one T cell receptor beta chain sequence. Its antigen is undetermined. Germline CDR1 and CDR2: SGDLS and YYNGEE. V was pared by 0 bases and J by 5 bases, with 12 bases between. The CDR3 has 14 residues. These data originate in a study of cytomegalovirus exposure and HLA in healthy donors. Primers for the PCR totalled 60 Vbeta and 13 Jbeta. Clones were read by immunoSEQ multiplex PCR, and TCRdb kept only the in-frame ones, dropping some. The sample lists around 200,000 clones, 80% occurring once. Study-wide results and limits: Most of the TCR beta V segments (in an earlier analysis) were productive either about 87% or about 30% of the time. Most CMV-associated TCR beta chains were later found to appear HLA-restricted. It is likely that the observed cluster of highly shared sequence variants was a sequencing artifact. Later analysis identified several of the most significant clusters that appeared linked to common viral pathogens.

The receptor comes from a boy aged 5-17 years in good health and CMV-seronegative. Sequenced material: PBMCs. The rearrangement links TRBV9 to TRBJ2-7, with a weak D call TRBD2 (5 bases). The CDR3 DNA reads TGTGCCAGCAGCGTAGGAGGGAGCGGCAACGAGCAGTACTTC. Amino acids: CASSVGGSGNEQYF. Using reference TRBV9 and TRBJ2-7 for the parts outside the CDR3, the full variable domain is DSGVTQTPKHLITATGQRVTLRCSPRSGDLSVYWYQQSLDQGLQFLIQYYNGEERAKGNILERFSAQQFPDLHSELNLSSLELGDSALYFCASSVGGSGNEQYFGPGTRLTVT.